A single sample is the source of the 10 T cell receptor beta chains below, sequenced in a study of metastatic and nonmetastatic thyroid tumors. Thyroid surgery was performed in patients who had received no treatment beforehand. TCRdb re-called the PCR reads via MiXCR. The data contain roughly 64,000 clones, approximately 4% of them singletons. The sequenced sample was blood. These receptors all come from a female donor with papillary thyroid cancer or a benign thyroid nodule (not recorded which). Some clones in this sample may be carry-over from other donors' samples.

This clone was detected ten times or more. The chain joins TRBV6-1 to TRBJ2-7; D may correspond to TRBD1 or TRBD2 (5 bases each). CDR1 and CDR2 (germline): MNHNS, SASEGT. V dropped 8 bases and J dropped 6 bases, with 20 bases sitting between them. This CDR3 has 14 amino acids. In nucleotides, the CDR3 is TGTGCCAGCCGATCTGGACCAGGGACGGGCGAGCAGTACTTC. This codes for CASRSGPGTGEQYF.

The V and J genes are TRBV6-4 and TRBJ2-3; 7 positions agree with TRBD2. V gave up 6 bases and J gave up 3 bases; unmatched junction bases: 6. This CDR3 is built from 14 residues. Germline CDR1 and CDR2: MRHNA and SNTAGT. In DNA, the CDR3 is TGTGCCAGCAGCCTACGGGAGGAGACAGATACGCAGTATTTT. Translating it yields CASSLREETDTQYF.

The table lists this clone with many counts. The gene calls are TRBV7-3 and TRBJ2-3, with a tentative D call TRBD1 (7 bases). Germline assignment: CDR1 SGHTA and CDR2 FQGTGA. Trimming stripped 2 bases from V and 0 bases from J, with 12 bases between. The CDR3 consists of 16 residues. The CDR3 coding sequence is TGTGCCAGCAGCTTACAGGGGGGCTTTAGCACAGATACGCAGTATTTT. Translation gives CASSLQGGFSTDTQYF.

For this clone: The junction shows a germline mismatch at one end, possibly a read error. The rearrangement links TRBV24-1 to TRBJ2-1, with D possibly TRBD2 on 6 matching bases. This CDR3 has 17 amino acids. Germline loops: CDR1 KGHDR, CDR2 SFDVKD. CDR3 residues: CVTSDPGSSGSLNEQFF. In DNA, the CDR3 is TGTGTCACCAGTGATCCCGGGAGTAGTGGGAGCTTGAATGAGCAGTTCTTC.

This clone was seen repeatedly, ten times or more. CDR3 sequence (DNA): TGTGCCAGCAGTGTACAGGGGCGGAAAGAGACCCAGTACTTC. This encodes CASSVQGRKETQYF. The chain has TRBV12-3 or TRBV12-4 and TRBJ2-5; 7 bases line up with TRBD1. Trimming took 5 bases from V and 3 from J; bases not matched to a gene: 6. The CDR3 is made up of 14 amino acids.

This clone has at least ten counts. The chain is built from TRBV28 and TRBJ2-3; TRBD2 agrees at 7 bases. Germline-derived CDR1 and CDR2 are MDHEN and SYDVKM. The CDR3 is made up of 15 amino acids. V lost 7 bases to trimming and J lost 2 bases; unmatched junction nucleotides: 9. CDR3 protein: CASTGAGSVTDTQYF. The CDR3 DNA reads as TGTGCCAGCACGGGAGCGGGATCAGTCACAGATACGCAGTATTTT.

This clone was seen only a few times. The rearrangement uses TRBV12-3 or TRBV12-4 and TRBJ2-1; D may match TRBD1 or TRBD2 (6 bases each). V was cut by 3 bases and J by 6 bases, with 15 bases left in between. The CDR3 has 15 residues. CDR3 in amino acids: CASSFSKGGPNEQFF. In DNA, the CDR3 is TGTGCCAGCAGTTTTAGTAAGGGGGGACCCAATGAGCAGTTCTTC.

This clone was counted at least ten times. The rearrangement joins TRBV7-6 to TRBJ2-7; no clear D gene. The V gene lost 5 bases and the J gene lost 1 base, with 12 bases spanning the gap. Germline lookup yields CDR1 SGHVS and CDR2 FNYEAQ. CDR3 length equals 14 residues. The CDR3 reads CASSLTADSYEQYF. The CDR3, as DNA: TGTGCCAGCAGCCTAACGGCAGATTCCTACGAGCAGTACTTC.

J is TRBJ2-1 and V is TRBV12-3 or TRBV12-4; TRBD2 might be the D (5 bases). The CDR3 runs 18 residues. V was shortened by 5 bases and J by 6 bases, with 26 bases between the two germline ends. CDR3 DNA sequence: TGTGCCAGCAGTACCGCCCCGGTACTATCGGGATCTTTCAATGAGCAGTTCTTC. This codes for CASSTAPVLSGSFNEQFF.

This chain joins TRBV30 and TRBJ2-1, with 13 nucleotides matching TRBD2. CDR3 length equals 18 residues. The V gene end was trimmed by 3 bases and the J gene end by 8 bases; junction bases not matched to a gene: 16. CDR1 is GTSNPN, CDR2 SVGIG, per germline (reference sequence). The CDR3 DNA reads TGTGCCTGGAGAACTGACAGCTACGGGACTAGCGGGATGCATGAGCAGTTCTTC. Its translation: CAWRTDSYGTSGMHEQFF.